Following are 18 T cell receptor beta chains from one sample sequenced in a study of OX40 agonist ivuxolimab in advanced cancers. Clones were sequenced by immunoSEQ multiplex PCR, and TCRdb holds only the in-frame ones, with some missing. Here the sample spans 70,000 to 90,000 clones, 89% being singletons. This material consisted of CD4+ or CD8+ T cells sorted from blood, taken in a trial of the OX40 agonist ivuxolimab. All receptors derive from an adult with an advanced solid tumor such as melanoma, head and neck, liver or kidney cancer.

The rearrangement links TRBV6-5 to TRBJ1-1; D ambiguous. Trimming took off 0 bases at V and 5 bases at J, with 16 bases between the two ends. Germline V gene sequence: CDR1 MNHEY, CDR2 SVGAGI. The CDR3 has 16 residues. This CDR3 is CASSYSFGRRGTEAFF. The CDR3 DNA is TGTGCCAGCAGTTACTCGTTCGGGCGCCGTGGTACTGAAGCTTTCTTT.

The chain links TRBV19 to TRBJ2-1; 9 positions match TRBD1. Trimming cost V 6 bases and J 3 bases; bases outside gene matches: 6. The CDR3 has 15 residues. Germline CDR1 reads LNHDA; CDR2 reads SQIVND (reference sequence). CDR3 loop: CASSPTGGHYNEQFF. The CDR3 DNA reads as TGTGCCAGTAGCCCGACAGGGGGTCACTACAATGAGCAGTTCTTC.

The chain uses TRBV11-3 and TRBJ2-5; 12 bases are shared with TRBD2. Looked up from germline, CDR1 is SGHNT and CDR2 is YENEEA. The CDR3 extends over 16 amino acids. The trim removed 4 bases at V and 5 bases at J, leaving 8 bases unmatched. CDR3 coding DNA: TGTGCCAGCAGCTGGACTAGCGGGGATTTGGAGGAGACCCAGTACTTC. Its translation: CASSWTSGDLEETQYF. Filled out from reference TRBV11-3 and TRBJ2-5, the complete variable domain reads EAGVVQSPRYKIIEKKQPVAFWCNPISGHNTLYWYLQNLGQGPELLIRYENEEAVDDSQLPKDRFSAERLKGVDSTLKIQPAELGDSAVYLCASSWTSGDLEETQYFGPGTRLLVL.

This clone was detected once. The CDR3 bases are TGCAGCGTTGAAGGCCCGCGGGAGGCCACAGATACGCAGTATTTT. Translating it yields CSVEGPREATDTQYF. The chain is built from TRBV29-1 and TRBJ2-3; 8 bases fit TRBD2. This CDR3 region has 15 residues. The germline V gene encodes CDR1 SQVTM and CDR2 ANQGSEA. V was pared by 1 base and J by 2 bases, with 5 bases of the junction left unmatched.

The genes are TRBV5-8 and TRBJ2-1; 10 bases map to TRBD2. The germline V gene has CDR1 SGHTS and CDR2 YDEGEE. This CDR3 contains 15 residues. Losses at the gene ends were 3 bases for V and 3 bases for J; bases not matched to a gene: 3. In DNA, the CDR3 is TGTGCCAGCAGCTCCAGCGGGAGGGACTACAATGAGCAGTTCTTC. Encoded protein: CASSSSGRDYNEQFF.

The chain joins TRBV6-5 to TRBJ2-7; 11 bases are a match to TRBD1. The V segment lost 6 bases and the J segment 7 bases; nucleotides outside the gene matches: 11. The CDR3 length is 15 residues. Germline V gives CDR1 MNHEY, CDR2 SVGAGI. CDR3 region: CASSSGTGGLGEQYF. The DNA of the CDR3 is TGTGCCAGCAGCTCCGGGACAGGGGGATTGGGAGAGCAGTACTTC.

The CDR3 nucleotides read TGTGCCAGCAGTGGACAGATGAACACTGAAGCTTTCTTT. It encodes CASSGQMNTEAFF. V is TRBV6-1 and J is TRBJ1-1; TRBD1 is a possible D gene (5 bases). CDR1 is MNHNS, CDR2 SASEGT, per germline. Trimming took 4 bases from V and 0 from J, leaving 6 bases between them. The CDR3 has 13 residues.

A single count supports this clone. The chain couples TRBV10-3 to TRBJ1-6; tentative D call: TRBD1 (6 bases). This CDR3 comprises 15 residues. Trimming took 3 bases from V and 8 from J, leaving 14 bases between them. The V gene's germline CDR1 is ENHRY and CDR2 SYGVKD. CDR3 DNA sequence: TGTGCCATCAGTGATGACAGAGGGGGTTATTCACCCCTCCACTTT. As protein: CAISDDRGGYSPLHF.

As for this clone: An end of the junction differs from the germline gene, which may be a read error. This sequence joins TRBV9 and TRBJ2-3; 10 bases agree with TRBD2. The germline V gene has CDR1 SGDLS and CDR2 YYNGEE. CDR3 length: 16 amino acids. CDR3 in amino acids: CTSSASGTSGTDTQYF. CDR3 DNA: TGTACCAGCAGCGCCTCCGGGACTAGCGGCACAGATACGCAGTATTTT.

This chain links TRBV5-4 with TRBJ1-2, with TRBD1 as a possible D gene (5 bases). Germline CDR1 is SGHNT and CDR2 is YYREEE (reference sequence). Deletions cut 2 bases from V and 9 bases from J, with 17 bases between. The CDR3 has 14 residues. CDR3 DNA sequence: TGTGCCAGCAGCTTAAGAACAGGAGCTAACAGCTACACCTTC. Amino acid sequence: CASSLRTGANSYTF.

With regard to this clone: This sequence may be a read error, since a much larger clone differs from it by one base. Other DNA sequences of this sample code for an identical CDR3. The chain has TRBV5-4 and TRBJ2-1; 14 positions match TRBD2. V dropped 4 bases and J dropped 3; count of bases not matched to a gene: 3. Germline V CDR1 and CDR2: SGHNT, YYREEE (reference sequence). The CDR3 loop spans 16 amino acids. The CDR3 spells CASSPGTSGSYNEQFF. The CDR3 DNA reads as TGTGCCAGCAGCCCTGGGACTAGCGGGAGCTACAATGAGCAGTTCTTC.

The chain uses TRBV7-7 and TRBJ2-1, with TRBD2 matching over 15 bases. CDR1 is SSHAT, CDR2 FNYEAQ, per germline (reference sequence). The J segment lost 6 bases and the V segment lost 4 bases, leaving 1 base of the junction unmatched. The CDR3 loop spans 15 amino acids. CDR3 sequence reads: CASSSGLAGGNEQFF. CDR3 DNA sequence: TGTGCCAGCAGCTCGGGACTAGCGGGGGGCAATGAGCAGTTCTTC.

The chain combines TRBV11-2 with TRBJ2-7; 13 bases align to TRBD2. There are 15 residues in the CDR3. The V gene's germline CDR1 is SGHAT and CDR2 FQNNGV. V lost 4 bases, J lost 6 bases, and 6 bases stayed unmatched. The CDR3 protein is CASSSGLAGALEQYF. The DNA of the CDR3 is TGTGCCAGCAGCTCCGGACTAGCGGGAGCCCTCGAGCAGTACTTC.

The rearrangement joins TRBV6-5 to TRBJ2-7, with D perhaps TRBD1 or TRBD2 (5 bases each). The germline V and J ends were trimmed by 5 bases and 0 bases, with 14 bases remaining between them. The V gene's germline CDR1 is MNHEY and CDR2 SVGAGI. There are 15 residues in the CDR3. CDR3 residues: CASSSAGTDSYEQYF. In DNA, the CDR3 is TGTGCCAGCAGTAGCGCCGGGACGGACTCCTACGAGCAGTACTTC.

As DNA, the CDR3 is TGTGCCACCAGCAGAGCTCCTCAAGAGACCCAGTACTTC. Protein: CATSRAPQETQYF. The V call is TRBV15, the J call TRBJ2-5; D remains ambiguous. Germline V gene lookup returns CDR1 LNHNV and CDR2 YYDKDF (reference sequence). V dropped 1 base and J dropped 2 bases, with 5 bases sitting between them. The CDR3 is 13 amino acids.

This chain uses TRBV5-1 with TRBJ1-4; TRBD1 agrees at 7 bases. Germline-derived CDR1 and CDR2 are SGHRS and YFSETQ. The V and J ends lost 0 bases and 2 bases, in that order; junction bases with no gene match: 4. CDR3 length equals 16 residues. CDR3 DNA: TGCGCCAGCAGCTTGGGGACAGGCAAGACTAATGAAAAACTGTTTTTT. Translation: CASSLGTGKTNEKLFF.

This chain links TRBV10-2 with TRBJ1-1; 8 bases map to TRBD1. CDR3 length: 14 amino acids. The junction had 3 bases not matched to a gene; V was cut back by 6 bases and J by 0 bases. From germline, CDR1 is WSHSY and CDR2 SAAADI. The CDR3 DNA reads TGCGCCAGCAGAGGACAGGGAATGAACACTGAAGCTTTCTTT. It codes for CASRGQGMNTEAFF.

This chain uses TRBV18 with TRBJ2-7, with TRBD2 matching 11 bases. Germline CDR1 and CDR2: KGHSH and LQKENI. This CDR3 has 15 amino acids. J gave up 1 base and V 6 bases, and 5 bases lay outside the gene matches. CDR3 DNA: TGTGCCAGCTCCCCCAGACTAGCGGGATCCTACGAGCAGTACTTC. Encoded protein: CASSPRLAGSYEQYF.